The rows below give T cell receptor beta chains drawn from one sample of a study of T cells in Graves' hyperthyroidism and ophthalmopathy. TCRdb processed the multiplex PCR reads anew with MiXCR; each CDR3 protein has one entry. Of around 690,000 distinct CDR3 sequences detected, more than 20% appear once; the ten largest clones hold 34%. The sequencing input was blood. Source of these receptors: a man aged 25 to 40 with Graves' ophthalmopathy. CDR3s include the opening cysteine and the closing phenylalanine or tryptophan. Each record gives: clone size, V gene, D gene, J gene, CDR3 DNA, CDR3 protein. D genes are given only for firm matches. Expanded clones get a size class; other rows say once, few or many, or leave the size out.

>NA|TRBV20-1|NA|TRBJ1-4
TGCAGTGCCACCAGTGCGGACATTAATGAAAAACTGTTTTTT
CSATSADINEKLFF
>few|TRBV10-3|NA|TRBJ1-2
TGTGCCATCAGAGGTGGCCGGGGCTATGGCTACACCTTC
CAIRGGRGYGYTF
>few|TRBV5-4|NA|TRBJ2-3
TGTGCCAGCAGCCCGCCGGGAGCAGATACGCAGTATTTT
CASSPPGADTQYF
>few|TRBV6-1|NA|TRBJ2-1
TGTGCCAGCAGGTCGGGATCTTTGGCCTACAATGAGCAGTTCTTC
CASRSGSLAYNEQFF
>many|TRBV7-3|NA|TRBJ2-1
TGTGCCAGCAGCCCGGGGGCCGCCAACAGAGAGCAGTTCTTC
CASSPGAANREQFF
>few|TRBV20-1|NA|TRBJ2-7
TGCAGTGCTCCTCAAAGGGGGTCCTACGAGCAGTACTTC
CSAPQRGSYEQYF
>many|TRBV27|TRBD2|TRBJ2-7
TGTGCCAGCAGTCCCCTGGGACTAGCGGGACCGATTATATACGAGCAGTACTTC
CASSPLGLAGPIIYEQYF
>few|TRBV6-6|TRBD2|TRBJ2-7
TGTGCCAGCAGTTACTTGGCTAGCGGGAGTCATACCTACGAGCAGTACTTC
CASSYLASGSHTYEQYF
>NA|TRBV7-2|NA|TRBJ1-6
TGTGCCAGCACCCAGGGTGGCTCTAATTCACCCCTCCACTTT
CASTQGGSNSPLHF
>many|TRBV28|TRBD1|TRBJ1-4
TGTGCCAGCAGAACCCGGGACAGTTATACCGCAACTAATGAAAAACTGTTTTTT
CASRTRDSYTATNEKLFF
>NA|TRBV30|NA|TRBJ1-5
TGTGCCTGGAGTGTATCTGGGCCCCAGCATTTT
CAWSVSGPQHF
>many|TRBV5-1|NA|TRBJ2-1
TGCGCCAGCAGCTTGGGTGGGGGGAATGCCTACAATGAGCAGTTCTTC
CASSLGGGNAYNEQFF
>NA|TRBV20-1|TRBD2|TRBJ2-3
TGCAGTGCTAGAATCGGGACTAGACGAGATACGCAGTATTTT
CSARIGTRRDTQYF
>NA|TRBV6-1|NA|TRBJ2-1
TGTGCCAGCAGGTCGGTGTTACGGACACCTACCTACAATGAGCAGTTCTTC
CASRSVLRTPTYNEQFF
>NA|TRBV9|NA|TRBJ2-7
TGTGCCAGCAGCTACAGTTGGGGCAGGGGATACGAGCAGTACTTC
CASSYSWGRGYEQYF
>NA|TRBV7-2|TRBD1|TRBJ2-6
TGTGCCAGCAGCCATGACAGGGTGGCCGGGGCCAACGTCCTGACTTTC
CASSHDRVAGANVLTF
>many|TRBV28|NA|TRBJ1-2
TGTGCCAGCAGTTTATTAAGGCGGATTTTGGCCAACACGGATTATGGCTACACCTTC
CASSLLRRILANTDYGYTF
>many|TRBV12-3/TRBV12-4|NA|TRBJ1-5
TGTGCCAGCAGTCGACAAGGGACTTCCAATCAGCCCCAGCATTTT
CASSRQGTSNQPQHF
>many|TRBV18|TRBD2|TRBJ2-7
TGTGCCAGCTCAGGGACTAGCGGAGGCTACGAGCAGTACTTC
CASSGTSGGYEQYF
>few|TRBV10-1|NA|TRBJ2-7
TGCGCCAGCAGTGAGTCGATTCAGGCGCGACAGTACTTC
CASSESIQARQYF
>NA|TRBV7-2|TRBD2|TRBJ2-3
TGTGCCAGCAGCCAGGGACTAGCGTCGCCAGATACGCAGTATTTT
CASSQGLASPDTQYF
>NA|TRBV9|NA|TRBJ2-1
TGTGCCAGCAGCGTAGCGACCAGCTCCTACAATGAGCAGTTCTTC
CASSVATSSYNEQFF
>few|TRBV7-9|TRBD1|TRBJ2-5
TGTGCCAGCAGCTTAGGTGGAGGGACAGGGGGTCTGCAAGAGACCCAGTACTTC
CASSLGGGTGGLQETQYF
>many|TRBV2|TRBD2|TRBJ2-4
TGTGCCAGCTGGGACGGGAGGGGCAAAAACATTCAGTACTTC
CASWDGRGKNIQYF
>NA|TRBV27|TRBD1|TRBJ1-2
TGTGCCAGCAGTTCCCATGACAGGGGACTTAACTATGGCTACACCTTC
CASSSHDRGLNYGYTF
>many|TRBV30|TRBD1|TRBJ1-1
TGTGCCTGGAGTGTCCAGGGGGACACTGAAGCTTTCTTT
CAWSVQGDTEAFF
>NA|TRBV20-1|TRBD2|TRBJ2-5
TGCAGTGCTAGAGATGCAGCGGGAGTAGAGACCCAGTGCTTC
CSARDAAGVETQCF
>few|TRBV30|NA|TRBJ2-1
TGTGCCTGGAGTGTATCCCACAATGAGCAGTTCTTC
CAWSVSHNEQFF
>NA|TRBV12-3/TRBV12-4|NA|TRBJ1-5
TGTGCCAGCAGTCAGGTGGATCAGCCCCAGCATTTT
CASSQVDQPQHF
>few|TRBV2|TRBD1|TRBJ2-7
TGTGCCAGCAGGGCCGGGACAGGTCCCTACGAGCAGTACTTC
CASRAGTGPYEQYF
>NA|TRBV7-9|NA|TRBJ2-2
TGTGCCAGCAGCAAGACAGTGAACACCGGGGAGCTGTTTTTT
CASSKTVNTGELFF
>many|TRBV28|NA|TRBJ2-5
TGTGCCAGCTATGGTACCAGCCAAGAGACCCAGTACTTC
CASYGTSQETQYF
>NA|TRBV5-5|NA|TRBJ1-3
TGTGCCACTGGGACCCACGCTGGAAACACCATATATTTT
CATGTHAGNTIYF
>NA|TRBV4-1|TRBD1|TRBJ2-7
TGCGCCAGCAGCCAAGCCGGGACAGTCGGCGAGCAGTACTTC
CASSQAGTVGEQYF
>once|TRBV9|NA|TRBJ2-1
TGTGCCGGCAGCGTAGAAGGGTCCTCCTACAATGAGCAGTTCTTC
CAGSVEGSSYNEQFF
>many|TRBV30|NA|TRBJ2-1
TGTGCCTGGAGTGTACTCACTGAGCAGTTCTTC
CAWSVLTEQFF
>few|TRBV6-1|NA|TRBJ2-6
TGTGCCAGCTTCCCCTCTGGGGCCAACGTCCTGACTTTC
CASFPSGANVLTF
>NA|TRBV29-1|NA|TRBJ2-2
TGCAGCGTTGAATGGGGGACGTCCGGGGAGCTGTTTTTT
CSVEWGTSGELFF
>NA|TRBV10-3|NA|TRBJ2-3
TGTGCCATCAGTGAGAGGGGCGATACGCAGTATTTT
CAISERGDTQYF
>NA|TRBV10-3|NA|TRBJ2-2
TGTGCCATCAGTGACCTTCACACCGGGGAGCTGTTTTTT
CAISDLHTGELFF
>few|TRBV29-1|TRBD2|TRBJ2-7
TGCAGCGTTGAATTCAGGGGAAAAGCGGGAGTTTCCTACGAGCAGTACTTC
CSVEFRGKAGVSYEQYF
>NA|TRBV7-9|TRBD2|TRBJ2-7
TGTGCCAGCAGCTCGCCCGGGGACTACCGCGAGCAGTACTTC
CASSSPGDYREQYF